The T cell receptor (beta chain) under discussion was sequenced for a study of T cell repertoires in ileal Crohn's disease. Produced via immunoSEQ multiplex PCR; TCRdb's table is partial and in-frame only. This sample yields about 62,000 clones, of which roughly 91% are seen a single time; around 2% belongs to the top ten. Germline V CDR1 and CDR2: SGDLS, YYNGEE. The CDR3 consists of 15 residues. The ends were cut back, 2 bases at V and 7 bases at J, with 16 bases in the middle. Study results and caveats: Mucosal expansions were suggested to be mainly CD8 T cells. Clonal expansions were more frequent in active smokers than non-smokers at surgery.

Time point in this sample: neoterminal ileum biopsy at postoperative endoscopy, about 6 months after surgery. Included were adult ileal or ileocolonic Crohn's patients indicated for ileocolonic resection. In the case of this clone: Antigen specificity is unknown.

The V call is TRBV9, the J call TRBJ1-3; no reliable D call. Sequenced: ileal tissue. The clonotype originates from an adult with Crohn's disease. CDR3 sequence: CASSVSGRPWNTIYF. CDR3 DNA: TGTGCCAGCAGCGTCTCTGGGAGGCCTTGGAACACCATATATTTT. Looking up the rest from reference TRBV9 and TRBJ1-3 gives the full variable domain: DSGVTQTPKHLITATGQRVTLRCSPRSGDLSVYWYQQSLDQGLQFLIQYYNGEERAKGNILERFSAQQFPDLHSELNLSSLELGDSALYFCASSVSGRPWNTIYFGEGSWLTVV.